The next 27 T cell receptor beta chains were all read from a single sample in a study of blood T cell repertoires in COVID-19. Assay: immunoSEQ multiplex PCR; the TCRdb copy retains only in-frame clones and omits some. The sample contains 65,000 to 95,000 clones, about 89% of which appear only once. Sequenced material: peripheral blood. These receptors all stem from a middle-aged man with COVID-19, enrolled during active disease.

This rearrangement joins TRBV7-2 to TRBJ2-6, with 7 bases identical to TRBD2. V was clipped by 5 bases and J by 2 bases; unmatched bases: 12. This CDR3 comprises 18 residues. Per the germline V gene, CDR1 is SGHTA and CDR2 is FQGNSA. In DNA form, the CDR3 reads TGTGCCAGCAGCCTCGTGGGGCGGGAGCCGGCTGGGGCCAACGTCCTGACTTTC. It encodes CASSLVGREPAGANVLTF. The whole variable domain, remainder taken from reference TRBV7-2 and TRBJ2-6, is GAGVSQSPSNKVTEKGKDVELRCDPISGHTALYWYRQSLGQGLEFLIYFQGNSAPDKSGLPSDRFSAERTGGSVSTLTIQRTQQEDSAVYLCASSLVGREPAGANVLTFGAGSRLTVL.

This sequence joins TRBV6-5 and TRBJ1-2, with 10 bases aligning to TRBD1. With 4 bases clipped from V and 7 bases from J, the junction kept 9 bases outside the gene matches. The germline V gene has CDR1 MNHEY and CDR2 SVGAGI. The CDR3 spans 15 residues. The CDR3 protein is CASSFMTGGAGGYTF. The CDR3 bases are TGTGCCAGCAGTTTTATGACAGGGGGCGCGGGTGGCTACACCTTC.

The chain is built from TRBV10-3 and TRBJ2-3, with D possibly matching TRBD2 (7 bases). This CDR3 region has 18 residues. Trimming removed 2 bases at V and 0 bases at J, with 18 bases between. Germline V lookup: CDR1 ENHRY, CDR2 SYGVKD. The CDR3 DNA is TGTGCCATCAGTGAGGGGGGGGGCGGAGGTGGGAGCACAGATACGCAGTATTTT. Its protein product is CAISEGGGGGGSTDTQYF.

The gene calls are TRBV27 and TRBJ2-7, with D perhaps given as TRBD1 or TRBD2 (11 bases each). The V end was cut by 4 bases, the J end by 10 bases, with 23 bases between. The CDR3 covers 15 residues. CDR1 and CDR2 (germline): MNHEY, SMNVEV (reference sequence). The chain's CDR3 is CASSCGTGGTSGQYV. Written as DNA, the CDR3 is TGTGCCAGCAGTTGCGGGACAGGGGGGACTAGCGGTCAGTACGTC.

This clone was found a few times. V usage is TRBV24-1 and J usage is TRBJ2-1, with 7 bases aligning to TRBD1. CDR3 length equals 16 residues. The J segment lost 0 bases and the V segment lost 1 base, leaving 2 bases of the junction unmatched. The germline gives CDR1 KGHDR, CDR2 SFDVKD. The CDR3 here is CATSDFRGSSYNEQFF. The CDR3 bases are TGTGCCACCAGTGATTTCAGGGGGAGCTCCTACAATGAGCAGTTCTTC.

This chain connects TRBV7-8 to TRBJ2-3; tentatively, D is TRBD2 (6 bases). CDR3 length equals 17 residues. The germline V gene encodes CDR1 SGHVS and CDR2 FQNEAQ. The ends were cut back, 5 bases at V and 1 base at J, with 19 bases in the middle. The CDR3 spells CASSRSNSGKGTDTQYF. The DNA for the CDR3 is TGTGCCAGCAGCCGATCCAATAGCGGAAAAGGCACAGATACGCAGTATTTT.

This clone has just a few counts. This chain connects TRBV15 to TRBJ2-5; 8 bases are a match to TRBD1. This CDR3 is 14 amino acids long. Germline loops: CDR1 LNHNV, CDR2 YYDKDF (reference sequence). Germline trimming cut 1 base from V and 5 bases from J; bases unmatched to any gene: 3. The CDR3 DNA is TGTGCCACCAGCAGAGGGACAGGGTTGGAGACCCAGTACTTC. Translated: CATSRGTGLETQYF.

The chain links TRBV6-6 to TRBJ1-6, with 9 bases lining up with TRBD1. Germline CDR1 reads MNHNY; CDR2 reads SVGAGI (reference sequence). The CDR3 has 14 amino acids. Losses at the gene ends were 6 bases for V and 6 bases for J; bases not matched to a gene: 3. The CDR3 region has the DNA TGTGCCAGCAGCTCGGGACAGGGTAATTCACCCCTCCACTTT. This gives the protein CASSSGQGNSPLHF.

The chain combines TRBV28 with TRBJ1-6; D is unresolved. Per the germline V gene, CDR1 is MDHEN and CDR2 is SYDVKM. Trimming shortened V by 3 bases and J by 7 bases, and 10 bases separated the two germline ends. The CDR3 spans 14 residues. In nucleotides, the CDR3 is TGTGCCAGCAGTTTTAGGACTGTCAATTCACCCCTCCACTTT. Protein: CASSFRTVNSPLHF.

The CDR3 nucleotides read TGCGCCAGCAGCCAAGACCAGGGGGGCTTGGGGGAAAAACTGTTTTTT. Protein: CASSQDQGGLGEKLFF. The chain uses TRBV4-3 and TRBJ1-4, with 7 bases identical to TRBD1. The CDR3 runs to 16 residues. Looked up from germline, CDR1 is LGHNA and CDR2 is YSLEER. Trimming took 0 bases from V and 8 from J; bases not matched to a gene: 9.

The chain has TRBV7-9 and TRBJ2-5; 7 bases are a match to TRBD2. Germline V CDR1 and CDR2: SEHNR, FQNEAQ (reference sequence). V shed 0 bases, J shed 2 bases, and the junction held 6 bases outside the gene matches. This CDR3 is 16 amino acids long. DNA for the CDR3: TGTGCCAGCAGCTTAGCGCTTCTAGCGGTTCAAGAGACCCAGTACTTC. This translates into CASSLALLAVQETQYF.

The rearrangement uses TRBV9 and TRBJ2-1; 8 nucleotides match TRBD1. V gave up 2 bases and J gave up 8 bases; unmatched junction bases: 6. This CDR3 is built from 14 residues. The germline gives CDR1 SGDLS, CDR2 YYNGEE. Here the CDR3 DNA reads TGTGCCAGCAGCGTCACAGGGGGTCGGGATGAGCAGTTCTTC. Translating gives CASSVTGGRDEQFF.

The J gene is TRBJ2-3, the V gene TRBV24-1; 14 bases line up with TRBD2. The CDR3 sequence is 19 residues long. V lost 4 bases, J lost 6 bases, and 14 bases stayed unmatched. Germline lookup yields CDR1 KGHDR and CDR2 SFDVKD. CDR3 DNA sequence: TGTGCCACCAGTGACCCCGGGACTAGCGGGAGTTGGGGCCGGGATACGCAGTATTTT. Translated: CATSDPGTSGSWGRDTQYF.

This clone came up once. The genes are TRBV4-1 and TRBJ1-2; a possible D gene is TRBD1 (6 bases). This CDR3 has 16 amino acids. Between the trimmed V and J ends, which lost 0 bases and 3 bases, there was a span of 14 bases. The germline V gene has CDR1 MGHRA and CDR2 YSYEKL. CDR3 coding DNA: TGCGCCAGCAGCCAAGATTTCAGCCAGGGGTACTATGGCTACACCTTC. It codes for CASSQDFSQGYYGYTF.

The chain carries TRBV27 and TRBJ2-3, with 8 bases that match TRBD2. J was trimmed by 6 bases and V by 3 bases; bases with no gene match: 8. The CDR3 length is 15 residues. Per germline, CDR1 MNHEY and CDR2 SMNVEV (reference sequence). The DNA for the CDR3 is TGTGCCAGCAGTTTTTCAGCGGGAGATGGGGATACGCAGTATTTT. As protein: CASSFSAGDGDTQYF.

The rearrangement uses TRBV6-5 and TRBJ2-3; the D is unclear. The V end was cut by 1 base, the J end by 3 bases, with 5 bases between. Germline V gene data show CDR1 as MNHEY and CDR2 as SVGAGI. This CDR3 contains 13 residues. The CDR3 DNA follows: TGTGCCAGCAGTTACTTCGGTACAGATACGCAGTATTTT. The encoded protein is CASSYFGTDTQYF.

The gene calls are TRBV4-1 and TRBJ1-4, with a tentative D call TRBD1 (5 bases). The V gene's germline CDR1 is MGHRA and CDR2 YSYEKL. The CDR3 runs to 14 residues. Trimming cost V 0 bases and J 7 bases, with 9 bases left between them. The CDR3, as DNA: TGCGCCAGCAGCCAAGATTGGACAACTGAAAAACTGTTTTTT. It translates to CASSQDWTTEKLFF.

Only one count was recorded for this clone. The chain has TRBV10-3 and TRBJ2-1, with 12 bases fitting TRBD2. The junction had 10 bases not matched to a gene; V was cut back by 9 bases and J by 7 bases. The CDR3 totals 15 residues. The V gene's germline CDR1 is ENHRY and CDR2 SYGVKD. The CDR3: CAIGGGTSGFNEQFF. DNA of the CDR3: TGTGCCATTGGGGGAGGGACTAGCGGGTTTAATGAGCAGTTCTTC.

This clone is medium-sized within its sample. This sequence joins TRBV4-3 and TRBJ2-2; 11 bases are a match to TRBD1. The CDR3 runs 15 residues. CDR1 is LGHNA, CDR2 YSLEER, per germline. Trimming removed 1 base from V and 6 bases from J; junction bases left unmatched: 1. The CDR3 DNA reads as TGCGCCAGCAGCCAAGGGACAGGGGGCGCCGGGGAGCTGTTTTTT. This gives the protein CASSQGTGGAGELFF.

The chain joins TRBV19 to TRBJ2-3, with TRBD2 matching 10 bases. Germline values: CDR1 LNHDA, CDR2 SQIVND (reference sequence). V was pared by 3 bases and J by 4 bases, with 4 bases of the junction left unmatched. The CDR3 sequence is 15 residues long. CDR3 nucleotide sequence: TGTGCCAGTAGTATTGCTAGCGGGAGCGCAGATACGCAGTATTTT. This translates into CASSIASGSADTQYF.

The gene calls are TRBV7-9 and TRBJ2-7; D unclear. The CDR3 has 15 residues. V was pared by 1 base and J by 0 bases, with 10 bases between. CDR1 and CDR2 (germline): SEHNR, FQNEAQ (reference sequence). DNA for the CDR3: TGTGCCAGCAGCTTAGTGCGGAGTCGCTCCTACGAGCAGTACTTC. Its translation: CASSLVRSRSYEQYF.

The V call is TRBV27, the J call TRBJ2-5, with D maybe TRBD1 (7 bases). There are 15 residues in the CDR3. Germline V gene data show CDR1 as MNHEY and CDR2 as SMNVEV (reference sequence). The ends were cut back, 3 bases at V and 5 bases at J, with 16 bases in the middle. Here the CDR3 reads CASSLEGAPMETQYF. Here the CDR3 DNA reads TGTGCCAGCAGTTTGGAGGGGGCCCCGATGGAGACCCAGTACTTC.

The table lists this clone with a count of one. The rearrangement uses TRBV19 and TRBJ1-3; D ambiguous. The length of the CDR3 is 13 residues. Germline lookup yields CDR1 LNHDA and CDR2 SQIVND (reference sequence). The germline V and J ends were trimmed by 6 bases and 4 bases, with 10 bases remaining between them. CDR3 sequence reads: CASSTNGGNTIYF. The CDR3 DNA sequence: TGTGCCAGTAGCACTAATGGAGGAAACACCATATATTTT.

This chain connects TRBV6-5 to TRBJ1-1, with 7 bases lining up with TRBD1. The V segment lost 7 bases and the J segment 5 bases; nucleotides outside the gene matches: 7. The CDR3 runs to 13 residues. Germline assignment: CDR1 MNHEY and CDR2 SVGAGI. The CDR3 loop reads CASNRGAGTEAFF. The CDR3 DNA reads TGTGCCAGCAACAGGGGTGCTGGGACTGAAGCTTTCTTT.

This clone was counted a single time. The CDR3 loop reads CASRETGVLEGTDTQYF. DNA of the CDR3: TGTGCCAGCCGAGAGACCGGGGTACTAGAGGGCACAGATACGCAGTATTTT. This chain joins TRBV2 and TRBJ2-3, with a possible D match to TRBD2 (5 bases). Germline CDR1 is SNHLY and CDR2 is FYNNEI. CDR3 length equals 17 residues. V lost 8 bases to trimming and J lost 1 base, with 22 bases between them.

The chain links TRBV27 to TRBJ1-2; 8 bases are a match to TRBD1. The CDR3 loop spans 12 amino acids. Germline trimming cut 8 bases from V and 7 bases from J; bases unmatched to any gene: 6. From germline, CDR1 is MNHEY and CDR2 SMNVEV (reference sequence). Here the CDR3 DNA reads TGTGCCAGCGGCAGGACAGGGCCTGGCTACACCTTC. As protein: CASGRTGPGYTF.

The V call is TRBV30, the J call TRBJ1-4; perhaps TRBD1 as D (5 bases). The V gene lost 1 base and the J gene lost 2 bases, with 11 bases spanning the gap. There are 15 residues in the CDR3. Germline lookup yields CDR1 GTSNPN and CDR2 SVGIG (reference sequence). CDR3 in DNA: TGTGCCTGGAGTGGGGGCGGGGGTACTAATGAAAAACTGTTTTTT. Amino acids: CAWSGGGGTNEKLFF.